This T cell receptor beta chain comes out of a study of T cells in Graves' hyperthyroidism and ophthalmopathy. V was clipped by 4 bases and J by 0 bases, with 13 bases between them. Per the germline V gene, CDR1 is LGHNA and CDR2 is YNFKEQ. The CDR3 is 17 amino acids. In the ophthalmopathy cohort, Clinical Activity Score was at least 3, NOSPECS grade at least 4, and duration under 3 months. Amplified regions were TCR beta CDR3 sequences from RNA transcripts. RT-PCR in the first round (using the HTBI primer set) targeted the TCR CDR3. TCRdb reanalysed the multiplex PCR reads using MiXCR and keeps one entry per CDR3 protein. This sample carries some 340,000 distinct CDR3 sequences, roughly 15% of them seen once, and the ten largest clones take 30% to 40%.

The chain has TRBV4-2 and TRBJ2-6, with D maybe TRBD2 (5 bases). The sample comprised blood. This sequence originates from a woman aged 40 to 49 with Graves' ophthalmopathy. The CDR3 DNA follows: TGTGCCAGCAGCCCCCGCGGCGGGCGCTCTGGGGCCAACGTCCTGACTTTC. This encodes CASSPRGGRSGANVLTF.